The 20 T cell receptor beta chains reported below all come from one sample, sequenced in a study of T cells expressing NK-cell markers. For each CDR3 protein, TCRdb gives one entry from its re-call of the 5' RACE reads, without DNA. This sample carries about 150,000 distinct CDR3 sequences, with approximately 35% going to the ten biggest clones. Sequencing was carried out using blood T cells: a sorted CD56 or NKG2C T cell subset, CD4+ or CD8+ T cells, or bulk PBMC T cells (not recorded which). The receptors were sampled from a woman aged 45-59 years in good health.

The J gene is TRBJ1-1, the V gene TRBV9; TCRdb reports TRBD1, a call that lacks DNA to check it against. Germline loops: CDR1 SGDLS, CDR2 YYNGEE. This CDR3 is built from 14 residues. This CDR3 reads CASREGAANTEAFF. Full variable domain (missing parts from reference TRBV9 and TRBJ1-1): DSGVTQTPKHLITATGQRVTLRCSPRSGDLSVYWYQQSLDQGLQFLIQYYNGEERAKGNILERFSAQQFPDLHSELNLSSLELGDSALYFCASREGAANTEAFFGQGTRLTVV.

The gene calls are TRBV13 and TRBJ2-7; the TRBD1 assignment by TCRdb is unverifiable without DNA. The CDR3 is 14 amino acids. Germline V gene data show CDR1 as PRHDT and CDR2 as FYEKMQ (reference sequence). The CDR3 sequence: CASSMGQGPSEQYF.

V usage is TRBV27 and J usage is TRBJ1-2; TCRdb indicates TRBD1, and absent DNA this call remains unverified. The CDR3 is 16 amino acids. CDR1 is MNHEY, CDR2 SMNVEV, per germline (reference sequence). This CDR3 reads CASSLKGHRDRIFYTF.

The rearrangement links TRBV19 to TRBJ1-2. This CDR3 comprises 12 residues. Germline lookup yields CDR1 LNHDA and CDR2 SQIVND (reference sequence). This CDR3 reads CASSNTVKDYTF.

The chain carries TRBV24-1 and TRBJ1-1. Germline CDR1 reads KGHDR; CDR2 reads SFDVKD. This CDR3 has 13 residues. The CDR3 protein is CATSDTQYAEAFF.

The CDR3 spells CASKAAYTYNEQFF. The chain is built from TRBV12-3 or TRBV12-4 and TRBJ2-1. The CDR3 contains 14 residues.

The gene calls are TRBV4-1 and TRBJ2-7; checking the TCRdb D call of TRBD2 is not possible without DNA. Germline V gene data show CDR1 as MGHRA and CDR2 as YSYEKL. The CDR3 runs to 15 residues. CDR3 protein: CASSQGVAGVGEQYF.

The chain carries TRBV27 and TRBJ2-1; no DNA is available, so the TRBD1 call from TCRdb remains unchecked. Per germline, CDR1 MNHEY and CDR2 SMNVEV (reference sequence). This CDR3 has 14 residues. The CDR3 sequence: CASSFLDTNNEQFF.

The V gene is TRBV12-5, the J gene TRBJ2-1; TCRdb indicates TRBD1, and absent DNA this call remains unverified. Germline V gene sequence: CDR1 LGHNT, CDR2 FRNRAP. The CDR3 is made up of 19 amino acids. This CDR3 is CASGLVLSGFGTSTSEQFF.

The rearrangement uses TRBV29-1 and TRBJ2-7; checking the TCRdb D call of TRBD2 is not possible without DNA. The CDR3 has 11 residues. Germline lookup yields CDR1 SQVTM and CDR2 ANQGSEA. The CDR3 here is CSARLDYEQYF.

This chain connects TRBV2 to TRBJ1-2. The CDR3 loop spans 11 amino acids. Germline CDR1 reads SNHLY; CDR2 reads FYNNEI. The CDR3 sequence: CARRDRAGYTF.

The chain has TRBV7-9 and TRBJ1-2. Looked up from germline, CDR1 is SEHNR and CDR2 is FQNEAQ (reference sequence). This CDR3 is 13 amino acids long. The CDR3 sequence is CASSLGFEYGYTF.

This rearrangement joins TRBV7-6 to TRBJ2-2; TCRdb gives TRBD1 as the D gene, but with no DNA this cannot be confirmed. Germline V gene lookup returns CDR1 SGHVS and CDR2 FNYEAQ. This CDR3 has 13 amino acids. CDR3 amino acids: CASSLDSRGELFF.

V and J are TRBV6-5 and TRBJ2-3; TCRdb calls TRBD1, which cannot be checked without DNA. The CDR3 spans 15 residues. From germline, CDR1 is MNHEY and CDR2 SVGAGI. The CDR3 region is CASSSGQGGADTQYF.

The rearrangement joins TRBV10-1 to TRBJ2-1; the D call of TRBD1 rests on TCRdb alone, since no DNA is present to check it. The germline V gene encodes CDR1 WNHNN and CDR2 SYGVQD (reference sequence). CDR3 length equals 14 residues. The CDR3 protein is CASSEGGPTNEQFF.

The chain is built from TRBV2 and TRBJ2-1; TCRdb gives TRBD2 as the D gene, but with no DNA this cannot be confirmed. Germline-derived CDR1 and CDR2 are SNHLY and FYNNEI. There are 14 residues in the CDR3. CDR3 loop: CASTGTSGNNEQFF.

V gene TRBV7-3 combines with J gene TRBJ2-1; TCRdb's D gene call, TRBD2, goes unchecked for lack of DNA. Germline V gene data show CDR1 as SGHTA and CDR2 as FQGTGA. The CDR3 has 15 residues. The CDR3 reads CASSQLAGADNEQFF.

The chain has TRBV6-5 and TRBJ2-3; TCRdb gives TRBD1 as the D gene, but with no DNA this cannot be confirmed. This CDR3 spans 17 amino acids. Germline CDR1 and CDR2: MNHEY and SVGAGI. The CDR3 sequence is CASSYSRQGDGTDTQYF.

The V call is TRBV9, the J call TRBJ2-1; TCRdb reports TRBD1, a call that lacks DNA to check it against. Germline values: CDR1 SGDLS, CDR2 YYNGEE. CDR3 length: 12 amino acids. Here the CDR3 reads CASTSGGHEQFF.

J is TRBJ2-7 and V is TRBV30; with no DNA, the TCRdb D assignment of TRBD2 cannot be verified. The CDR3 covers 12 residues. CDR1 GTSNPN and CDR2 SVGIG come from the germline V gene (reference sequence). This CDR3 is CAWETTAYEQYF. The variable domain in full, completed from reference TRBV30 and TRBJ2-7, reads SQTIHQWPATLVQPVGSPLSLECTVEGTSNPNLYWYRQAAGRGLQLLFYSVGIGQISSEVPQNLSASRPQDRQFILSSKKLLLSDSGFYLCAWETTAYEQYFGPGTRLTVT.